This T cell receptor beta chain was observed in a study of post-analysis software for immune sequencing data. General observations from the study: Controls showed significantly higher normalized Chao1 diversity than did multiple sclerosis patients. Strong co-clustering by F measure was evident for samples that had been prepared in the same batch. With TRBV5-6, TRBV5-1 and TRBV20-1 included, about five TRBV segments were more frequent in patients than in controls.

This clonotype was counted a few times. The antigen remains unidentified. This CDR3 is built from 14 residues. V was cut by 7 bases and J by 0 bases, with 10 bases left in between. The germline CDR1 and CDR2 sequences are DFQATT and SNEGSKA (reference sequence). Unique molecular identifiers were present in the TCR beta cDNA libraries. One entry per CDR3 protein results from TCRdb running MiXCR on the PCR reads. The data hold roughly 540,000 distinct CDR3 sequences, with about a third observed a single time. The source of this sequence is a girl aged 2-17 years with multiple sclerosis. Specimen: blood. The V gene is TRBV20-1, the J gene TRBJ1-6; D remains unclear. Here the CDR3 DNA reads TGCAGTGATCTGTCTTGCTCCTATAATTCACCCCTCCACTTT. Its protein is CSDLSCSYNSPLHF.